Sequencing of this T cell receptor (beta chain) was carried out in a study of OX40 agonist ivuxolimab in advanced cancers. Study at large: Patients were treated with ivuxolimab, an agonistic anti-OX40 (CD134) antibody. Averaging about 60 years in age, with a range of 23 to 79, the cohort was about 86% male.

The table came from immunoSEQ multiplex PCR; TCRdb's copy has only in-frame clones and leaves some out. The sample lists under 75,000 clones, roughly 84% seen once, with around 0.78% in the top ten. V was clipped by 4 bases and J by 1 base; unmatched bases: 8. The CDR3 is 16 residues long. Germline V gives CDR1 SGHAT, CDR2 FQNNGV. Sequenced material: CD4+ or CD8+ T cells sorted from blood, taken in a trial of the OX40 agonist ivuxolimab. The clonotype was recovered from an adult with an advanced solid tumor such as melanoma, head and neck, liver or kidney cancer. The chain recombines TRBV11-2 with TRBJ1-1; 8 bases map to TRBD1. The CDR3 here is CASSSRRTGQNTEAFF. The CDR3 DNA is TGTGCCAGCAGCTCGCGCCGGACAGGGCAGAACACTGAAGCTTTCTTT. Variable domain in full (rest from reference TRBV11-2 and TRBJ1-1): EAGVAQSPRYKIIEKRQSVAFWCNPISGHATLYWYQQILGQGPKLLIQFQNNGVVDDSQLPKDRFSAERLKGVDSTLKIQPAKLEDSAVYLCASSSRRTGQNTEAFFGQGTRLTVV.